The rows below give T cell receptor beta chains drawn from one sample of a study of T-cell memory formation after mild COVID-19. From the 5' RACE reads, TCRdb called clonotypes with MiXCR, one entry per CDR3 protein. The profile shows around 310,000 distinct CDR3 sequences, 20% to 25% of them singletons. Sequenced: PBMCs or a T cell subset sorted from them (not recorded which). The source of these receptors is a man younger than 35 who had mild COVID-19 (a few samples of this study predate the infection). Cell type and time point are not known. CDR3s include the opening cysteine and the closing phenylalanine or tryptophan. A D gene is named only where the DNA matches it firmly. Some rows have no size entry. The others give once, few or many, or a class for an expanded clone.

cdr3_aa: CASSSQGSSSYGYTF; cdr3_nt: TGTGCCAGCAGCTCGCAGGGATCAAGCTCCTATGGCTACACCTTC; clone_size: many; cdr3_length: 15; v_call: TRBV12-3/TRBV12-4; d_call: NA; j_call: TRBJ1-2
cdr3_aa: CASRDLDGGTMNTEAFF; cdr3_nt: TGTGCCAGCAGAGACTTGGACGGAGGCACCATGAACACTGAAGCTTTCTTT; clone_size: few; cdr3_length: 17; v_call: TRBV12-3/TRBV12-4; d_call: NA; j_call: TRBJ1-1
cdr3_aa: CAISDTTGYHEKLFF; cdr3_nt: TGTGCCATCAGTGATACCACAGGGTACCACGAAAAACTGTTTTTT; clone_size: few; cdr3_length: 15; v_call: TRBV10-3; d_call: NA; j_call: TRBJ1-4
cdr3_aa: CASSYGEAFF; cdr3_nt: TGTGCCAGCAGCTATGGGGAAGCTTTCTTT; clone_size: NA; cdr3_length: 10; v_call: TRBV7-2; d_call: NA; j_call: TRBJ1-1
cdr3_aa: CASSLRGLDWGVSTEAFF; cdr3_nt: TGTGCCAGCAGCTTAAGAGGGCTCGACTGGGGAGTGAGCACTGAAGCTTTCTTT; clone_size: few; cdr3_length: 18; v_call: TRBV7-2; d_call: NA; j_call: TRBJ1-1
cdr3_aa: CASSQSPGLGTEAFF; cdr3_nt: TGTGCCAGCAGCCAATCGCCGGGGCTTGGCACTGAAGCTTTCTTT; clone_size: NA; cdr3_length: 15; v_call: TRBV3-1; d_call: NA; j_call: TRBJ1-1
cdr3_aa: CASSPLLGDEQFF; cdr3_nt: TGTGCCAGCAGCCCCTTGCTGGGGGATGAGCAGTTCTTC; clone_size: many; cdr3_length: 13; v_call: TRBV7-3; d_call: NA; j_call: TRBJ2-1
cdr3_aa: CASRGQGSSYNEQFF; cdr3_nt: TGTGCCAGCCGGGGGCAGGGATCGTCGTACAATGAGCAGTTCTTC; clone_size: few; cdr3_length: 15; v_call: TRBV9; d_call: NA; j_call: TRBJ2-1
cdr3_aa: CASSPTGNEQYF; cdr3_nt: TGTGCCAGCTCACCGACAGGAAACGAGCAGTACTTC; clone_size: NA; cdr3_length: 12; v_call: TRBV18; d_call: NA; j_call: TRBJ2-7
cdr3_aa: CASSPREVYNEQFF; cdr3_nt: TGTGCCAGCAGCCCCAGGGAGGTCTACAATGAGCAGTTCTTC; clone_size: few; cdr3_length: 14; v_call: TRBV7-8; d_call: NA; j_call: TRBJ2-1
cdr3_aa: CASTFSVGNTIYF; cdr3_nt: TGTGCCAGCACCTTTTCGGTGGGAAACACCATATATTTT; clone_size: many; cdr3_length: 13; v_call: TRBV28; d_call: NA; j_call: TRBJ1-3
cdr3_aa: CASSPGLAASETQYF; cdr3_nt: TGCGCCAGCAGCCCAGGACTAGCAGCCTCGGAGACCCAGTACTTC; clone_size: many; cdr3_length: 15; v_call: TRBV5-1; d_call: TRBD2; j_call: TRBJ2-5
cdr3_aa: CASSELRSGYTF; cdr3_nt: TGTGCCAGCAGTGAACTTCGGAGTGGCTACACCTTC; clone_size: NA; cdr3_length: 12; v_call: TRBV12-3/TRBV12-4; d_call: NA; j_call: TRBJ1-2
cdr3_aa: CASSGLAGFSTDTQYF; cdr3_nt: TGTGCCAGCAGTGGACTAGCGGGGTTTAGCACAGATACGCAGTATTTT; clone_size: few; cdr3_length: 16; v_call: TRBV25-1; d_call: TRBD2; j_call: TRBJ2-3
cdr3_aa: CASSGWDRHFGGYTF; cdr3_nt: TGTGCCAGCAGTGGATGGGACAGACACTTCGGGGGCTACACCTTC; clone_size: NA; cdr3_length: 15; v_call: TRBV27; d_call: TRBD1; j_call: TRBJ1-2
cdr3_aa: CASSAGTFNEQFF; cdr3_nt: TGTGCCAGCAGCGCAGGGACTTTTAATGAGCAGTTCTTC; clone_size: few; cdr3_length: 13; v_call: TRBV7-6; d_call: NA; j_call: TRBJ2-1
cdr3_aa: CASSQRLAGEYNEQFF; cdr3_nt: TGCGCCAGCAGCCAGCGACTAGCGGGGGAATACAATGAGCAGTTCTTC; clone_size: NA; cdr3_length: 16; v_call: TRBV4-3; d_call: TRBD2; j_call: TRBJ2-1
cdr3_aa: CASSFNDQGGYTF; cdr3_nt: TGTGCCAGCAGCTTCAACGATCAGGGCGGCTACACCTTC; clone_size: many; cdr3_length: 13; v_call: TRBV7-2; d_call: NA; j_call: TRBJ1-2
cdr3_aa: CASSYDSNQPQHF; cdr3_nt: TGTGCCAGCAGTTACGATAGCAATCAGCCCCAGCATTTT; clone_size: many; cdr3_length: 13; v_call: TRBV6-6; d_call: NA; j_call: TRBJ1-5
cdr3_aa: CASSGWTSGYTF; cdr3_nt: TGTGCCAGCAGCGGGTGGACATCTGGCTACACCTTC; clone_size: NA; cdr3_length: 12; v_call: TRBV7-2; d_call: NA; j_call: TRBJ1-2
cdr3_aa: CSARPYGTSGLIQYF; cdr3_nt: TGCAGTGCTAGACCCTACGGGACTAGCGGGCTGATTCAGTACTTC; clone_size: few; cdr3_length: 15; v_call: TRBV20-1; d_call: TRBD2; j_call: TRBJ2-4
cdr3_aa: CAISAPGPYEQYF; cdr3_nt: TGTGCCATCAGCGCACCGGGCCCCTACGAGCAGTACTTC; clone_size: NA; cdr3_length: 13; v_call: TRBV10-3; d_call: NA; j_call: TRBJ2-7
cdr3_aa: CASSGPWGYEQYF; cdr3_nt: TGTGCCAGCAGCGGACCTTGGGGTTACGAGCAGTACTTC; clone_size: NA; cdr3_length: 13; v_call: TRBV7-9; d_call: NA; j_call: TRBJ2-7
cdr3_aa: CASSQTTGVGYTF; cdr3_nt: TGTGCCAGCAGTCAAACCACAGGGGTTGGCTACACCTTC; clone_size: NA; cdr3_length: 13; v_call: TRBV7-6; d_call: TRBD1; j_call: TRBJ1-2
cdr3_aa: CASSQDYGPRETQYF; cdr3_nt: TGCGCCAGCAGCCAAGATTACGGCCCCCGGGAGACCCAGTACTTC; clone_size: NA; cdr3_length: 15; v_call: TRBV4-3; d_call: NA; j_call: TRBJ2-5
cdr3_aa: CASSPRGGGGEKLFF; cdr3_nt: TGTGCCAGCAGCCCCAGAGGAGGGGGCGGTGAAAAACTGTTTTTT; clone_size: NA; cdr3_length: 15; v_call: TRBV11-2; d_call: TRBD1; j_call: TRBJ1-4
cdr3_aa: CASSLEIAYEQYF; cdr3_nt: TGTGCCAGCAGCTTAGAGATTGCCTACGAGCAGTACTTC; clone_size: few; cdr3_length: 13; v_call: TRBV7-8; d_call: NA; j_call: TRBJ2-7
cdr3_aa: CASSLNLPAVYGYTF; cdr3_nt: TGCGCCAGCAGCTTGAATTTGCCAGCAGTCTATGGCTACACCTTC; clone_size: NA; cdr3_length: 15; v_call: TRBV5-1; d_call: NA; j_call: TRBJ1-2
cdr3_aa: CASSLGGPGQGPTPLHF; cdr3_nt: TGTGCCAGCAGCTTGGGGGGCCCGGGACAGGGCCCGACACCCCTCCACTTT; clone_size: NA; cdr3_length: 17; v_call: TRBV5-5; d_call: TRBD1; j_call: TRBJ1-6
cdr3_aa: CASSGTRASYRFNSPLHF; cdr3_nt: TGTGCCAGCAGTGGGACCCGGGCCTCTTATCGCTTTAATTCACCCCTCCACTTT; clone_size: NA; cdr3_length: 18; v_call: TRBV27; d_call: NA; j_call: TRBJ1-6
cdr3_aa: CASRREADEQFF; cdr3_nt: TGTGCCAGCAGAAGAGAAGCCGATGAGCAGTTCTTC; clone_size: NA; cdr3_length: 12; v_call: TRBV7-2; d_call: NA; j_call: TRBJ2-1
cdr3_aa: CASSVGTRNTGELFF; cdr3_nt: TGTGCCAGCAGCGTAGGGACTAGAAACACCGGGGAGCTGTTTTTT; clone_size: NA; cdr3_length: 15; v_call: TRBV9; d_call: TRBD2; j_call: TRBJ2-2
cdr3_aa: CASSSRAGQPQHF; cdr3_nt: TGTGCCAGCAGTTCCAGGGCGGGCCAGCCCCAGCATTTT; clone_size: few; cdr3_length: 13; v_call: TRBV6-5; d_call: NA; j_call: TRBJ1-5
cdr3_aa: CSARYSGEQFF; cdr3_nt: TGCAGTGCTAGATATTCGGGTGAGCAGTTCTTC; clone_size: few; cdr3_length: 11; v_call: TRBV20-1; d_call: NA; j_call: TRBJ2-1